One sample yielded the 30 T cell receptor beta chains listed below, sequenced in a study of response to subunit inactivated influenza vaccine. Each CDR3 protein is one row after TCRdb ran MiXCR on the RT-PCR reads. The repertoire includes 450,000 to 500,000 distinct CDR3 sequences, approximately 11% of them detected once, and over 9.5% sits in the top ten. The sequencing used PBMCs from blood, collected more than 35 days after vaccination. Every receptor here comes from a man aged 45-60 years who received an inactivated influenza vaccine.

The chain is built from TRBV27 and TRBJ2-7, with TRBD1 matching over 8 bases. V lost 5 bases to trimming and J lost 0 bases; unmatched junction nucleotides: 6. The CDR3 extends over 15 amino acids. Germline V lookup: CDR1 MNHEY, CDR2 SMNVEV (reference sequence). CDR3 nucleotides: TGTGCCAGCAGTCTCTCGGGACAGGACTCCTACGAGCAGTACTTC. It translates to CASSLSGQDSYEQYF.

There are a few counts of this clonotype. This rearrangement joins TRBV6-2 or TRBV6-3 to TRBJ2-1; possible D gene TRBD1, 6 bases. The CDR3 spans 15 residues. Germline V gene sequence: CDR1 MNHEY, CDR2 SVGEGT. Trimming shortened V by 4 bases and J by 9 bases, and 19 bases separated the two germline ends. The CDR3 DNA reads TGTGCCAGCAGTTCCTCCCTCAGGGGTGTTTCTGAGCAGTTCTTC. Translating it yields CASSSSLRGVSEQFF.

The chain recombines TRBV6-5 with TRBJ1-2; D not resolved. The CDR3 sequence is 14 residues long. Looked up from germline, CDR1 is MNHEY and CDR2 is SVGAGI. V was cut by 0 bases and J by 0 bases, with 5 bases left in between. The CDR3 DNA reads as TGTGCCAGCAGTTACTCGGCTTCTAACTATGGCTACACCTTC. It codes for CASSYSASNYGYTF.

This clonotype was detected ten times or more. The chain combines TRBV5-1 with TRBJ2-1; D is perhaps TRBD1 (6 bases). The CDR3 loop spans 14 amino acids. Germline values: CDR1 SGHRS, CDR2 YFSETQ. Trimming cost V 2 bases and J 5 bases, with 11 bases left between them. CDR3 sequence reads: CASSFRDNNNEQFF. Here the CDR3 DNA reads TGCGCCAGCAGCTTCCGGGACAATAACAATGAGCAGTTCTTC.

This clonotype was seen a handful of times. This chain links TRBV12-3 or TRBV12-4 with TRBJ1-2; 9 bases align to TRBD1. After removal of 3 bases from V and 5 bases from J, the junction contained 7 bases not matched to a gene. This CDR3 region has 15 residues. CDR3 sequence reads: CASSLSQGAIYGYTF. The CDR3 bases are TGTGCCAGCAGTTTGTCACAGGGGGCGATTTATGGCTACACCTTC.

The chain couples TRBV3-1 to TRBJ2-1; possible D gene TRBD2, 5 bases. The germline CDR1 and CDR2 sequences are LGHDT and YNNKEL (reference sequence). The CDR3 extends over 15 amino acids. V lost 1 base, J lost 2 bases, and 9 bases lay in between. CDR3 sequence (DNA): TGTGCCAGCAGCCAAGTGGGAGTTACCTACAATGAGCAGTTCTTC. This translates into CASSQVGVTYNEQFF.

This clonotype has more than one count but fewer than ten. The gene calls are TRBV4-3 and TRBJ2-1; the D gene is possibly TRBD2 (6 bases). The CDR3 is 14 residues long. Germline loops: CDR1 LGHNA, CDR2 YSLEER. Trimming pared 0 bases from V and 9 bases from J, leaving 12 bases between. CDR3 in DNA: TGCGCCAGCAGCCAAGATGCGGGGCTCGCTGAGCAGTTCTTC. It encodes CASSQDAGLAEQFF.

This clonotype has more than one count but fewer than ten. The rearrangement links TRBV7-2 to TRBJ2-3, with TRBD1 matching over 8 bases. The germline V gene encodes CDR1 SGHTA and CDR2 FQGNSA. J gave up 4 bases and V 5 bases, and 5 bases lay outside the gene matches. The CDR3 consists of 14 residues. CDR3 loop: CASSLRQGPDTQYF. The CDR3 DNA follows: TGTGCCAGCAGCCTGCGACAGGGGCCAGATACGCAGTATTTT.

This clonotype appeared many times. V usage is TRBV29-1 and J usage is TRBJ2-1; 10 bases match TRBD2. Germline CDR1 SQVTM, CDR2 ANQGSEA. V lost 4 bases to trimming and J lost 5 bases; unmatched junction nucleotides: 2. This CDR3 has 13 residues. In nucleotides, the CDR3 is TGCAGCGTTGTCGGACTAGCGGACAATGAGCAGTTCTTC. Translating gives CSVVGLADNEQFF.

DNA of the CDR3: TGTGCCAGCAGGCGACGGGACGGACCCTACGAGCAGTACTTC. Protein product: CASRRRDGPYEQYF. This sequence joins TRBV6-2 or TRBV6-3 and TRBJ2-7; D may be TRBD1 or TRBD2 (5 bases each). This CDR3 region has 14 residues. The V end lost 6 bases, the J end lost 2 bases, and 14 bases lay between the germline ends. Germline V gives CDR1 MNHEY, CDR2 SVGEGT.

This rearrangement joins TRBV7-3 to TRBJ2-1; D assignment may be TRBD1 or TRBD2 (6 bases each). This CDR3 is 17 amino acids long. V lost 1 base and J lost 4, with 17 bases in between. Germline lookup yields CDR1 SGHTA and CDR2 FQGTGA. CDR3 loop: CASSLNPGAGRYNEQFF. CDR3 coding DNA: TGTGCCAGCAGCTTAAATCCGGGGGCGGGAAGGTACAATGAGCAGTTCTTC.

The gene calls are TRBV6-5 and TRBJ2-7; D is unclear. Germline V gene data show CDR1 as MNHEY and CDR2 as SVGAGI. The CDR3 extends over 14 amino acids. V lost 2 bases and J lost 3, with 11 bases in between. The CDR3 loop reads CASSYRQLSYEQYF. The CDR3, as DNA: TGTGCCAGCAGTTACCGGCAGCTTAGCTACGAGCAGTACTTC.

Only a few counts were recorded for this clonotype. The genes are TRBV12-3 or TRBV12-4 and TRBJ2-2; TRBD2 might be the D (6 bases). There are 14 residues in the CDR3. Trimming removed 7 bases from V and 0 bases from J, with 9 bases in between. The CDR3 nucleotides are TGTGCCAGCAACGGGGGTTCGAACACCGGGGAGCTGTTTTTT. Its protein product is CASNGGSNTGELFF.

The CDR3 region has the DNA TGTGCCACCAGTAGTTTAATCACCGGGGAGCTGTTTTTT. Its translation is CATSSLITGELFF. The chain carries TRBV24-1 and TRBJ2-2, with unresolved D. This CDR3 region has 13 residues. The germline CDR1 and CDR2 sequences are KGHDR and SFDVKD. With 6 bases removed from V and 4 bases from J, the gap between germline ends came to 8 bases.

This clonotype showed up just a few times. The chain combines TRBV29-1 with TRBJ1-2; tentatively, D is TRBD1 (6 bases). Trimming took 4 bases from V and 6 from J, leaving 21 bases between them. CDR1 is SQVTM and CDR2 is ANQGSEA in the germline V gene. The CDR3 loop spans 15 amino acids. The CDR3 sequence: CSVARQVWDVDGYTF. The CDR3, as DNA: TGCAGCGTTGCCCGACAGGTATGGGACGTAGATGGCTACACCTTC.

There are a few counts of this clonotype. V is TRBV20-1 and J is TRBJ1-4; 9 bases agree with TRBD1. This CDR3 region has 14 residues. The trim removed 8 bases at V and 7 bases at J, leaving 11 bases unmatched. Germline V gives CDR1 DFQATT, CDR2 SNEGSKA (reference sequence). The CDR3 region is CSCSRGTGSEKLFF. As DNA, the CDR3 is TGCAGTTGTAGTCGGGGGACAGGGTCTGAAAAACTGTTTTTT.

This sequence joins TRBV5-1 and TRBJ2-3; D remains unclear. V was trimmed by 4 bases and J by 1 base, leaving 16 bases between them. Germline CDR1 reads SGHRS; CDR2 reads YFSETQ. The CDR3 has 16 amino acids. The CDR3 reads CASSTGGSGGTDTQYF. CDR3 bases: TGCGCCAGCAGCACTGGTGGGTCAGGCGGCACAGATACGCAGTATTTT. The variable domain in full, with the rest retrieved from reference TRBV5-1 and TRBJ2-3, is KAGVTQTPRYLIKTRGQQVTLSCSPISGHRSVSWYQQTPGQGLQFLFEYFSETQRNKGNFPGRFSGRQFSNSRSEMNVSTLELGDSALYLCASSTGGSGGTDTQYFGPGTRLTVL.

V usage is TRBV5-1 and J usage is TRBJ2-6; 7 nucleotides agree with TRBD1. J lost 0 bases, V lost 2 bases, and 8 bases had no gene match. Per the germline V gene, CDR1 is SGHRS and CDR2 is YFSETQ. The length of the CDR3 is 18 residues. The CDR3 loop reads CASSFPGQVSSGANVLTF. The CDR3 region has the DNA TGCGCCAGCAGCTTCCCCGGACAGGTTTCCTCTGGGGCCAACGTCCTGACTTTC. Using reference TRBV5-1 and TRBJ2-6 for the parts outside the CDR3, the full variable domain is KAGVTQTPRYLIKTRGQQVTLSCSPISGHRSVSWYQQTPGQGLQFLFEYFSETQRNKGNFPGRFSGRQFSNSRSEMNVSTLELGDSALYLCASSFPGQVSSGANVLTFGAGSRLTVL.

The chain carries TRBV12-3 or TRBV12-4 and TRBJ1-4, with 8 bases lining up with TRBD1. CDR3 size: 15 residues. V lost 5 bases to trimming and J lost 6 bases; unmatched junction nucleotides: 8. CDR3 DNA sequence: TGTGCCAGCAGTCCCCTCAGGGGGCGATATGAAAAACTGTTTTTT. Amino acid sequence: CASSPLRGRYEKLFF.

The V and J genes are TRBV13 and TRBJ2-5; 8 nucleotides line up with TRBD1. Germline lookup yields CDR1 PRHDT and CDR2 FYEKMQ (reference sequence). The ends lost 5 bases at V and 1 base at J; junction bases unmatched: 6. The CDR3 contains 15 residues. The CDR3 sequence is CASSLTGATQETQYF. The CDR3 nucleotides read TGTGCCAGCAGCCTGACAGGGGCGACCCAAGAGACCCAGTACTTC.

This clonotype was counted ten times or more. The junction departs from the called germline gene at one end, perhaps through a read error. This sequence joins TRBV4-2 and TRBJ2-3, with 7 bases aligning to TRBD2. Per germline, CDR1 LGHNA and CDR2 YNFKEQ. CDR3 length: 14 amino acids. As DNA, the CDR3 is TGTGCCAGCGGCCAGCGGGGTAGCACAGATACGCAGTATTTT. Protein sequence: CASGQRGSTDTQYF.

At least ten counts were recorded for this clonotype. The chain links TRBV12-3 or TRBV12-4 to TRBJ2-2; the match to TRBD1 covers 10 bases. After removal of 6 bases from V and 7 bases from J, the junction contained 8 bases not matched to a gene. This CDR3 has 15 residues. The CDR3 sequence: CASSLRTGGIGELFF. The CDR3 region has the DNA TGTGCCAGCAGCCTAAGGACAGGGGGAATCGGGGAGCTGTTTTTT.

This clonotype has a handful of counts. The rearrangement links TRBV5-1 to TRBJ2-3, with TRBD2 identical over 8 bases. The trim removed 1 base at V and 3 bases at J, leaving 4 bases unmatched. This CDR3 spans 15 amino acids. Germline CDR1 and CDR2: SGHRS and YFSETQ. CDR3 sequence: CASSLQRGTTDTQYF. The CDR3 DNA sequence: TGCGCCAGCAGCTTGCAGCGGGGGACTACAGATACGCAGTATTTT.

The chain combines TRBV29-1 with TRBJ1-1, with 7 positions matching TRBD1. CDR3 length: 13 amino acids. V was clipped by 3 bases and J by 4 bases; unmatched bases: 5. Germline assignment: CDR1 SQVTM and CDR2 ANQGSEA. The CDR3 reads CSVDEGAFTEAFF. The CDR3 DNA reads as TGCAGCGTTGATGAGGGGGCCTTCACTGAAGCTTTCTTT.

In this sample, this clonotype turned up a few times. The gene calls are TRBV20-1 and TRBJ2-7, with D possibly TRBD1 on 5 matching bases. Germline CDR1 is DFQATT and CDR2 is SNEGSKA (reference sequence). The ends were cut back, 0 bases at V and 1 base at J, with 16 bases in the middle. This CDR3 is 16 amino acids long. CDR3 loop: CSARDYLTVTSYEQYF. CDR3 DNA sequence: TGCAGTGCTAGAGACTATTTGACAGTGACATCCTACGAGCAGTACTTC.

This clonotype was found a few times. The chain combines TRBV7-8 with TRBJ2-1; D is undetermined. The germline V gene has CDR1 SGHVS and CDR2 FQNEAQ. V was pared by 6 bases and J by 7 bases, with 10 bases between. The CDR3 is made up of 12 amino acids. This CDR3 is CASRPLENEQFF. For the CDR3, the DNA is TGTGCCAGCAGACCCCTCGAGAATGAGCAGTTCTTC.

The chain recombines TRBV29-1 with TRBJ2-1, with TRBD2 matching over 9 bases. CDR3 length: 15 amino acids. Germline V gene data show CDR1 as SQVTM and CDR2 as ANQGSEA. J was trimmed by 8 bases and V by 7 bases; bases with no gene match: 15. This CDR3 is CSGSEISGSGDEQFF. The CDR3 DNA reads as TGCAGCGGATCCGAGATTAGCGGGAGTGGCGATGAGCAGTTCTTC.

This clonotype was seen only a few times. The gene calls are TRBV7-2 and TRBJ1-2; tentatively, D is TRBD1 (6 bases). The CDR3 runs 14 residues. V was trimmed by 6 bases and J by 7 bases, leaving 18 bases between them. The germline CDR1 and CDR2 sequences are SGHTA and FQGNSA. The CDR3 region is CASRVGGAPTGYTF. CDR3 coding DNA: TGTGCCAGCAGGGTCGGGGGGGCCCCTACTGGCTACACCTTC.

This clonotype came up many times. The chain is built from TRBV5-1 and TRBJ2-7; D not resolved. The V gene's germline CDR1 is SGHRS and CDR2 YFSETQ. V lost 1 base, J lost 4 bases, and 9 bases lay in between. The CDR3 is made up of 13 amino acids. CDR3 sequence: CASSLQDGYEQYF. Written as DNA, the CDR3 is TGCGCCAGCAGCTTGCAAGACGGGTACGAGCAGTACTTC. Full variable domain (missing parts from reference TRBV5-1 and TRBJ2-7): KAGVTQTPRYLIKTRGQQVTLSCSPISGHRSVSWYQQTPGQGLQFLFEYFSETQRNKGNFPGRFSGRQFSNSRSEMNVSTLELGDSALYLCASSLQDGYEQYFGPGTRLTVT.

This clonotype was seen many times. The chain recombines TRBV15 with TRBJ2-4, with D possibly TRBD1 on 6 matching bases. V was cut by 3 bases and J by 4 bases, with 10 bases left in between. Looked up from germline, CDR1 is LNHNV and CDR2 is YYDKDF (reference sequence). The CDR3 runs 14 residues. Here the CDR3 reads CATSRGAGKNIQYF. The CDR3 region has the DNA TGTGCCACCAGCAGGGGGGCCGGTAAAAACATTCAGTACTTC.